The 29 T cell receptor beta chains presented below share a single source sample, sequenced in a study of regulatory T cells in long-lasting Graves disease. Time point: newly diagnosed GD, antithyroid drugs for less than 3 months. Making the TCR library involved RNA that had been extracted from PBMCs. For TCR beta, libraries came from iRepertoire HTBI primers and Arm-PCR of CDR3 regions. A single record per CDR3 protein comes from TCRdb applying MiXCR to the multiplex PCR reads. This sample has about 420,000 distinct CDR3 sequences, with over 15% found just once. The data also belong to a second study, concerning T cells in Graves' hyperthyroidism and ophthalmopathy.

Sequenced material: peripheral blood mononuclear cells (PBMCs), taken at new diagnosis, from a patient treated with antithyroid drugs. The receptors originated from a woman aged 18-35 years with Graves disease.

This clonotype was observed at least ten times. This sequence joins TRBV28 and TRBJ1-6, with D tentatively TRBD1 (6 bases). This CDR3 comprises 18 residues. With 5 bases removed from V and 5 bases from J, the gap between germline ends came to 22 bases. Germline CDR1 reads MDHEN; CDR2 reads SYDVKM. The CDR3 DNA sequence: TGTGCCAGCAGTACCCCCGCGGACAGCCTGGCTAATAATTCACCCCTCCACTTT. Protein product: CASSTPADSLANNSPLHF.

For this clonotype: A read error may account for a junction end that differs from germline. The chain joins TRBV12-3 or TRBV12-4 to TRBJ2-7; 12 bases match TRBD2. The CDR3 loop spans 14 amino acids. The CDR3 loop is CACSLAGGPNEQYF. The CDR3 DNA is TGTGCCTGCAGTCTAGCGGGAGGGCCAAACGAGCAGTACTTC.

At least ten counts were recorded for this clonotype. The chain joins TRBV28 to TRBJ1-1; D is undetermined. Germline values: CDR1 MDHEN, CDR2 SYDVKM. V lost 6 bases to trimming and J lost 0 bases, with 5 bases between them. The CDR3 totals 12 residues. The CDR3: CASSQLNTEAFF. Here the CDR3 DNA reads TGTGCCAGCAGCCAATTGAACACTGAAGCTTTCTTT.

In this sample, this clonotype turned up many times. The gene calls are TRBV7-3 and TRBJ2-7; 7 bases match TRBD2. There are 16 residues in the CDR3. Germline CDR1 and CDR2: SGHTA and FQGTGA. V lost 5 bases to trimming and J lost 2 bases; unmatched junction nucleotides: 12. Here the CDR3 reads CASSPSGLAAAYEQYF. In DNA form, the CDR3 reads TGTGCCAGCAGCCCCTCGGGCCTAGCGGCCGCCTACGAGCAGTACTTC.

This clonotype showed up just a few times. The J gene is TRBJ2-7, the V gene TRBV20-1; perhaps TRBD1 as D (5 bases). The germline V and J ends were trimmed by 3 bases and 6 bases, with 12 bases remaining between them. The CDR3 is made up of 12 amino acids. Germline loops: CDR1 DFQATT, CDR2 SNEGSKA (reference sequence). The CDR3 spells CSASTGASEQYF. In DNA, the CDR3 is TGCAGTGCTAGCACAGGAGCCTCCGAGCAGTACTTC.

This clonotype has ten or more counts. J is TRBJ2-1 and V is TRBV29-1; TRBD2 agrees at 7 bases. This CDR3 comprises 10 residues. Trimming took 8 bases from V and 8 from J; bases not matched to a gene: 3. The germline V gene has CDR1 SQVTM and CDR2 ANQGSEA. The CDR3 sequence: CSPGRDEQFF. The CDR3 DNA is TGCAGCCCGGGGAGGGATGAGCAGTTCTTC.

This rearrangement joins TRBV6-2 or TRBV6-3 to TRBJ2-3; D possibly corresponds to TRBD2 (6 bases). Germline V gene data show CDR1 as MNHEY and CDR2 as SVGEGT. Trimming removed 2 bases at V and 1 base at J, with 10 bases between. CDR3 size: 15 residues. CDR3 sequence: CASSYGGARTDTQYF. The CDR3 DNA follows: TGTGCCAGCAGTTACGGAGGGGCACGCACAGATACGCAGTATTTT.

This chain uses TRBV5-1 with TRBJ2-3, with 12 bases matching TRBD2. The CDR3 has 15 amino acids. Germline V gives CDR1 SGHRS, CDR2 YFSETQ. Unmatched junction bases numbered 7, after V lost 4 bases and J lost 7 bases. CDR3 loop: CASSLGLAGENTQYF. CDR3 in DNA: TGCGCCAGCAGCCTGGGACTAGCGGGTGAGAATACGCAGTATTTT.

This clonotype was detected a few times. The V gene is TRBV20-1, the J gene TRBJ2-7, with 8 bases aligning to TRBD1. The CDR3 extends over 15 amino acids. Trimming at V came to 6 bases and at J to 0 bases, leaving 10 bases not matched to a gene. Per the germline V gene, CDR1 is DFQATT and CDR2 is SNEGSKA (reference sequence). CDR3 in DNA: TGCAGTGCGGATGGGGGACAGGTTGGCTCCTACGAGCAGTACTTC. Amino acid sequence: CSADGGQVGSYEQYF.

There are many counts of this clonotype. This chain joins TRBV20-1 and TRBJ2-7, with 7 bases that match TRBD1. Losses at the gene ends were 0 bases for V and 5 bases for J; bases not matched to a gene: 7. The CDR3 is made up of 14 amino acids. Germline V gene lookup returns CDR1 DFQATT and CDR2 SNEGSKA (reference sequence). For the CDR3, the DNA is TGCAGTGCTAGAGACCCCAGGGGGTGGGACGAGCAGTACTTC. Residues: CSARDPRGWDEQYF.

This clonotype was counted many times. V is TRBV7-2 and J is TRBJ1-1; D gene ambiguous. The CDR3 length is 13 residues. V lost 8 bases and J lost 0, with 10 bases in between. Germline CDR1 is SGHTA and CDR2 is FQGNSA. The CDR3: CASWGAMNTEAFF. The CDR3 DNA reads TGTGCCAGCTGGGGAGCCATGAACACTGAAGCTTTCTTT. The variable domain in full, with the rest retrieved from reference TRBV7-2 and TRBJ1-1, is GAGVSQSPSNKVTEKGKDVELRCDPISGHTALYWYRQSLGQGLEFLIYFQGNSAPDKSGLPSDRFSAERTGGSVSTLTIQRTQQEDSAVYLCASWGAMNTEAFFGQGTRLTVV.

This clonotype appeared many times. The chain carries TRBV7-9 and TRBJ2-1; 10 bases are a match to TRBD2. This CDR3 region has 15 residues. Germline V lookup: CDR1 SEHNR, CDR2 FQNEAQ (reference sequence). Trimming removed 5 bases from V and 4 bases from J; junction bases left unmatched: 5. CDR3 sequence: CASSSTSGIYNEQFF. In nucleotides, the CDR3 is TGTGCCAGCAGCAGCACTAGCGGGATATACAATGAGCAGTTCTTC.

This clonotype showed up many times. The rearrangement links TRBV2 to TRBJ1-4; D is ambiguous. The CDR3 has 13 residues. The germline V and J ends were trimmed by 7 bases and 4 bases, with 10 bases remaining between them. Germline CDR1 and CDR2: SNHLY and FYNNEI. The CDR3 spells CASKRENNEKLFF. CDR3 sequence (DNA): TGTGCCAGCAAAAGGGAAAATAATGAAAAACTGTTTTTT.

This clonotype was counted a single time. Here the CDR3 reads CASSVRWGLGETQYF. As DNA, the CDR3 is TGTGCCAGCAGCGTTCGGTGGGGGTTGGGAGAGACCCAGTACTTC. V gene TRBV9 combines with J gene TRBJ2-5; D may correspond to TRBD1 or TRBD2 (5 bases each). V was clipped by 2 bases and J by 4 bases, with 15 bases between them. CDR1 is SGDLS, CDR2 YYNGEE, per germline. This CDR3 region has 15 residues.

This clonotype was seen ten or more times. The CDR3 loop is CASSPGTGAYNEQFF. The CDR3 coding sequence is TGTGCCAGCAGCCCCGGGACAGGGGCCTACAATGAGCAGTTCTTC. The chain employs TRBV27 and TRBJ2-1; the match to TRBD1 covers 10 bases. V shed 6 bases and J 2 bases; nucleotides not matched to a gene: 4. Per germline, CDR1 MNHEY and CDR2 SMNVEV (reference sequence). The CDR3 consists of 15 residues.

This sequence joins TRBV5-8 and TRBJ2-7; a weak D match, TRBD1 (5 bases). CDR1 is SGHTS and CDR2 is YDEGEE in the germline V gene. V was cut by 3 bases and J by 0 bases, with 16 bases left in between. This CDR3 comprises 16 residues. This chain's CDR3 is CASSSAPGLSSYEQYF. The CDR3 DNA reads as TGTGCCAGCAGCTCCGCCCCAGGGCTCAGCTCCTACGAGCAGTACTTC. The full variable domain, its missing parts supplied by reference TRBV5-8 and TRBJ2-7, is EAGVTQSPTHLIKTRGQQATLRCSPISGHTSVYWYQQALGLGLQFLLWYDEGEERNRGNFPPRFSGRQFPNYSSELNVNALELEDSALYLCASSSAPGLSSYEQYFGPGTRLTVT.

The sample holds many counts of this clonotype. This rearrangement joins TRBV20-1 to TRBJ2-5; 16 positions agree with TRBD2. The CDR3 contains 16 residues. Germline assignment: CDR1 DFQATT and CDR2 SNEGSKA (reference sequence). Trimming took 6 bases from V and 5 from J; bases not matched to a gene: 9. The CDR3 spells CSAIGTSGRAGETQYF. Written as DNA, the CDR3 is TGCAGTGCCATCGGGACTAGCGGGAGGGCCGGGGAGACCCAGTACTTC.

This clonotype was seen only a few times. The rearrangement uses TRBV4-2 and TRBJ1-1; 8 positions agree with TRBD1. The J segment lost 1 base and the V segment lost 5 bases, leaving 9 bases of the junction unmatched. CDR1 and CDR2 (germline): LGHNA, YNFKEQ. The CDR3 length is 16 residues. CDR3 bases: TGTGCCAGCAGCGTCCGGACAGGGACGACGAACACTGAAGCTTTCTTT. Its protein product is CASSVRTGTTNTEAFF.

This clonotype was seen at least ten times. This chain uses TRBV5-1 with TRBJ2-5, with 11 bases lining up with TRBD2. The J call is doubtful: the DNA matches TRBJ2-1 better. CDR3 size: 16 residues. The germline V gene has CDR1 SGHRS and CDR2 YFSETQ. The CDR3 DNA reads TGCGCCAGCGGTCTCGGGAGTGGGACTAGCGGAGGGAAGCAGTTCTTC. This translates into CASGLGSGTSGGKQFF.

On this clonotype itself: A much larger clone lies one base from this, so it may be a read error. The V and J genes are TRBV3-1 and TRBJ1-2; no firm D call. The CDR3 contains 13 residues. Germline-derived CDR1 and CDR2 are LGHDT and YNNKEL (reference sequence). V shed 7 bases and J shed 6 bases, with 15 bases lying between them. The CDR3 nucleotides are TGTGCCAGCACCTCTCTCGGATCAGATGGCTACACCTTC. It specifies CASTSLGSDGYTF.

This clonotype was picked up many times. CDR3 region: CASSFGEGVDTDTQYF. CDR3 nucleotide sequence: TGTGCCAGCAGTTTCGGTGAGGGGGTAGACACAGATACGCAGTATTTT. The chain uses TRBV28 and TRBJ2-3, with a weak D call TRBD1 (6 bases). This CDR3 contains 16 residues. The germline V and J ends were trimmed by 3 bases and 2 bases, with 15 bases remaining between them. CDR1 is MDHEN, CDR2 SYDVKM, per germline.

The chain links TRBV28 to TRBJ2-4; 7 bases line up with TRBD1. Germline assignment: CDR1 MDHEN and CDR2 SYDVKM. V gave up 3 bases and J gave up 1 base; unmatched junction bases: 18. The CDR3 totals 20 residues. The CDR3 here is CASSLRRDRVVSRAKNIQYF. In nucleotides, the CDR3 is TGTGCCAGCAGTTTGAGGCGTGACAGGGTAGTAAGTAGGGCCAAAAACATTCAGTACTTC. Full variable domain (rest looked up from reference TRBV28 and TRBJ2-4): DVKVTQSSRYLVKRTGEKVFLECVQDMDHENMFWYRQDPGLGLRLIYFSYDVKMKEKGDIPEGYSVSREKKERFSLILESASTNQTSMYLCASSLRRDRVVSRAKNIQYFGAGTRLSVL.

This clonotype occurred a few times. The rearrangement uses TRBV24-1 and TRBJ2-7; 7 bases line up with TRBD2. V was pared by 2 bases and J by 3 bases, with 3 bases of the junction left unmatched. The CDR3 has 14 residues. The germline CDR1 and CDR2 sequences are KGHDR and SFDVKD. The CDR3 sequence is CATSDSGGSYEQYF. In nucleotides, the CDR3 is TGTGCCACCAGTGATTCCGGCGGGAGCTACGAGCAGTACTTC.

There are many counts of this clonotype. The genes are TRBV29-1 and TRBJ2-5; 14 bases agree with TRBD2. Per germline, CDR1 SQVTM and CDR2 ANQGSEA. The CDR3 covers 16 residues. After removal of 6 bases from V and 0 bases from J, the junction contained 6 bases not matched to a gene. The CDR3: CSVAGLAGVHQETQYF. CDR3 nucleotides: TGCAGCGTGGCGGGACTAGCGGGAGTGCACCAAGAGACCCAGTACTTC.

Ten or more counts support this clonotype. The chain is built from TRBV9 and TRBJ1-2; D not certain. Germline assignment: CDR1 SGDLS and CDR2 YYNGEE. The CDR3 covers 13 residues. V lost 0 bases to trimming and J lost 5 bases, with 8 bases between them. Written as DNA, the CDR3 is TGTGCCAGCAGCGTAGGGGGAGATTATGGCTACACCTTC. It is translated as CASSVGGDYGYTF.

The CDR3 sequence: CASSSGRNSPLHF. CDR3 coding DNA: TGTGCCAGCAGCTCAGGCCGTAATTCACCCCTCCACTTT. This sequence joins TRBV7-8 and TRBJ1-6, with D hard to call. CDR1 and CDR2 from the germline V gene are SGHVS and FQNEAQ. V lost 4 bases and J lost 6, with 7 bases in between. This CDR3 has 13 amino acids.

This clonotype was recorded a few times. The J gene is TRBJ2-7, the V gene TRBV4-2, with a possible D match to TRBD1 (6 bases). The CDR3 length is 13 residues. V lost 0 bases and J 6 bases, leaving 9 bases between the germline ends. Germline CDR1 LGHNA, CDR2 YNFKEQ. The CDR3 nucleotides read TGTGCCAGCAGCCAAGAATTCAGGGGCGAGCAGTACTTC. Amino acid sequence: CASSQEFRGEQYF.

The chain has TRBV12-3 or TRBV12-4 and TRBJ2-2; D is unresolved. The CDR3 extends over 14 amino acids. Trimming pared 7 bases from V and 2 bases from J, leaving 11 bases between. The CDR3: CASTKWENTGELFF. Written as DNA, the CDR3 is TGTGCCAGCACCAAGTGGGAAAACACCGGGGAGCTGTTTTTT.

There are a few counts of this clonotype. The chain employs TRBV10-3 and TRBJ2-5; D gene uncertain. V gave up 3 bases and J gave up 5 bases, with 10 bases separating them. The CDR3 has 13 residues. The germline V gene has CDR1 ENHRY and CDR2 SYGVKD. For the CDR3, the DNA is TGTGCCATCAGTGATAGCCTTGGGGAGACCCAGTACTTC. It codes for CAISDSLGETQYF.